Listed below are T cell receptor beta chains from one sample, sequenced in a study of cytomegalovirus exposure and HLA in healthy donors. Some clones are missing from TCRdb's copy, which holds only in-frame ones; the method was immunoSEQ multiplex PCR. The table has 65,000 to 75,000 clones, nearly 96% seen once; the top ten hold 4.5% to 5%. Specimen: PBMCs. These receptors originate from a woman aged 18-29 years in good health and CMV-seropositive. The CDR3 runs from the conserved cysteine through the conserved F or W. Fields, in order: V gene, J gene, D gene, CDR3 DNA, CDR3 protein. D genes are given only for firm matches.

>TRBV28|TRBJ1-5|.
TGTGCCAGCAGTTTTCCCGGGATCAATCAGCCCCAGCATTTT
CASSFPGINQPQHF
>TRBV28|TRBJ1-2|.
TGTGCCAGCAGTTTCAGGTCGTCCGTTGGCTACACCTTC
CASSFRSSVGYTF
>TRBV15|TRBJ2-1|.
TGTGCCACCAGCGTCTCCGGTAATGAGCAGTTCTTC
CATSVSGNEQFF
>TRBV6-5|TRBJ1-2|TRBD1
TGTGCCAGCAGAGGGACAGCCAACTATGGCTACACCTTC
CASRGTANYGYTF
>TRBV7-2|TRBJ1-1|.
TGTGCCAGCAGCTTAGGCGGGGTAGGGAGAGCTTTCTTT
CASSLGGVGRAFF
>TRBV6-1|TRBJ2-7|TRBD1
TGTGCCAGCAGTCGCTTGGGACAGGGGTTCGAGCAGTACTTC
CASSRLGQGFEQYF
>TRBV25-1|TRBJ2-6|.
TGTGCCAGCAGTGAACGTCTCAGGGACTCTGGGGCCAACGTCCTGACTTTC
CASSERLRDSGANVLTF
>TRBV7-3|TRBJ2-5|TRBD2
TGTGCCAGCAGCTCGGGAGGGCGGGGCGGAGAGACCCAGTACTTC
CASSSGGRGGETQYF
>TRBV28|TRBJ2-7|.
TGTGCCAGCAGTTTCTACAGGGAGAGAGGCGAGCAGTACTTC
CASSFYRERGEQYF
>TRBV7-3|TRBJ2-1|TRBD2
TGTGCCAGCAGCTTAACCTCTAGCGGGTTACATGAGCAGTTCTTC
CASSLTSSGLHEQFF
>TRBV7-2|TRBJ1-3|.
TGTGCCAGCAGCTTAACCGGGACAACCTCTGGAAACACCATATATTTT
CASSLTGTTSGNTIYF
>TRBV27|TRBJ2-3|.
TGTGCCAGCAGTTCCCCCCTCTCCACAGATACGCAGTATTTT
CASSSPLSTDTQYF
>TRBV27|TRBJ2-2|.
TGTGCCAGCAGTGTACAGGGAGGGTCCGGGGAGCTGTTTTTT
CASSVQGGSGELFF